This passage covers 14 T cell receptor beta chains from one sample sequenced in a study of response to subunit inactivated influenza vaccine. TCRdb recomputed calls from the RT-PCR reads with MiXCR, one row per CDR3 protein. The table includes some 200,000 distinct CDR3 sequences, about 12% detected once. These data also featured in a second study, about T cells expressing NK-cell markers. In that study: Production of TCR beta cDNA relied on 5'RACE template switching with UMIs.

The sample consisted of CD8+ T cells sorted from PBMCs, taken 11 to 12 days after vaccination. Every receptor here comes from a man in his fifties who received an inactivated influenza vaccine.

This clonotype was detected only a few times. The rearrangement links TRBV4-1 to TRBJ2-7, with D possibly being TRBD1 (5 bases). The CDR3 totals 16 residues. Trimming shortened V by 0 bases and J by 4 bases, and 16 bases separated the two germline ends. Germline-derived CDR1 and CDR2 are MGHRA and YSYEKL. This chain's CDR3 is CASSQEGQTGRYEQYF. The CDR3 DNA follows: TGCGCCAGCAGCCAAGAAGGGCAAACAGGAAGATACGAGCAGTACTTC.

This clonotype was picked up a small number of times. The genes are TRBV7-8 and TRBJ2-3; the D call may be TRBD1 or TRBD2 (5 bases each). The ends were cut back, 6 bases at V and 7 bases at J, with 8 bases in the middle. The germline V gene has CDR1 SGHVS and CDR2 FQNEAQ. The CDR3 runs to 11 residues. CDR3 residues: CASSEGNTQYF. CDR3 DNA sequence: TGTGCCAGCAGTGAGGGGAATACGCAGTATTTT.

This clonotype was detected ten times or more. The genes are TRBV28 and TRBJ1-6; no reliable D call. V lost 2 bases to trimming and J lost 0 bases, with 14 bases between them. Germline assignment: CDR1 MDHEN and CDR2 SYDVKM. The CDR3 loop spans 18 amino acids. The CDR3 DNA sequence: TGTGCCAGCAGTTTAATGGGTTCGGGGAGCTCCTATAATTCACCCCTCCACTTT. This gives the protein CASSLMGSGSSYNSPLHF.

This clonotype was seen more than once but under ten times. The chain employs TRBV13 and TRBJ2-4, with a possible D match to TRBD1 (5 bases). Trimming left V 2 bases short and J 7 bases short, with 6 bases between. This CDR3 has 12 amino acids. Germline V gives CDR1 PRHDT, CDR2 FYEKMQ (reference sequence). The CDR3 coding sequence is TGTGCCAGCAGCTTATCAGGGAACATTCAGTACTTC. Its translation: CASSLSGNIQYF.

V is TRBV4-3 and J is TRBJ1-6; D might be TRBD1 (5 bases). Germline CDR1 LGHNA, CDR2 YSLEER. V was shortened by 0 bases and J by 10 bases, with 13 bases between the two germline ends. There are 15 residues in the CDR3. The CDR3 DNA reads TGCGCCAGCAGCCAAGACCGCGGGAGGGACTCACCCCTCCACTTT. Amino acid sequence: CASSQDRGRDSPLHF.

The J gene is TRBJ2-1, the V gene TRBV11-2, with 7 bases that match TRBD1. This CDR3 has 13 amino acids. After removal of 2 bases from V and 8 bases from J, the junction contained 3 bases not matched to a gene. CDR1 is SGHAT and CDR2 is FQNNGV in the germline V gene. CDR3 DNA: TGTGCCAGCAGCTTACGGGACAGCGATGAGCAGTTCTTC. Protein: CASSLRDSDEQFF. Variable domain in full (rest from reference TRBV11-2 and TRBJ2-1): EAGVAQSPRYKIIEKRQSVAFWCNPISGHATLYWYQQILGQGPKLLIQFQNNGVVDDSQLPKDRFSAERLKGVDSTLKIQPAKLEDSAVYLCASSLRDSDEQFFGPGTRLTVL.

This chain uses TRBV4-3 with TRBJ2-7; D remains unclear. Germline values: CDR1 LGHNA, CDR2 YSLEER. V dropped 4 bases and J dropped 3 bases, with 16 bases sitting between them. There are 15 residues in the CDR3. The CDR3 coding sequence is TGCGCCAGCAGCCCCCACGTGGAAGGGATCTACGAGCAGTACTTC. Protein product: CASSPHVEGIYEQYF.

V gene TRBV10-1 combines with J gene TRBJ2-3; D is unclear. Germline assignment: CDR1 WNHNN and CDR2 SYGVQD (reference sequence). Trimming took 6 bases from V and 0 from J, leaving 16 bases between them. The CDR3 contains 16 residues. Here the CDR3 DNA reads TGCGCCAGCAGCCTACTAAAGGATTTTAGCACAGATACGCAGTATTTT. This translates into CASSLLKDFSTDTQYF.

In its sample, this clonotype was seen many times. CDR3 in DNA: TGTGCCAGCAGCTCACGTGCTAGCGGCTCGAGATACAATGAGCAGTTCTTC. This translates into CASSSRASGSRYNEQFF. The J gene is TRBJ2-1, the V gene TRBV13; 7 positions agree with TRBD2. V gave up 4 bases and J gave up 4 bases; unmatched junction bases: 13. This CDR3 is 17 amino acids long. CDR1 and CDR2 (germline): PRHDT, FYEKMQ (reference sequence).

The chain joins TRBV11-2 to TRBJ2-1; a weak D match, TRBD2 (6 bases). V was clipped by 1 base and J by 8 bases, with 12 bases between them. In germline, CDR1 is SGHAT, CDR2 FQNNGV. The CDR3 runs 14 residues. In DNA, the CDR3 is TGTGCCAGCAGCTTAGTTGGACTATCTCATGAGCAGTTCTTC. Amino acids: CASSLVGLSHEQFF.

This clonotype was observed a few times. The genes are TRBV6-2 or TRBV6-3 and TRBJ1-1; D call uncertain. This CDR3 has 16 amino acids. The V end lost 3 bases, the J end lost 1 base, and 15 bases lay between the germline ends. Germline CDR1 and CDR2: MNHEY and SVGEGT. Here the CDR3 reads CASSYELPRKNTEAFF. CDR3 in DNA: TGTGCCAGCAGTTATGAATTACCGCGGAAGAACACTGAAGCTTTCTTT.

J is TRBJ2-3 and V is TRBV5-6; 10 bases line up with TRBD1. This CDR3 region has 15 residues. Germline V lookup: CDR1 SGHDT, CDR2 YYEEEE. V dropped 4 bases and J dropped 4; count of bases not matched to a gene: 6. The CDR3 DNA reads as TGTGCCAGCAGCCAAGGGACAGGGGTTGCAGATACGCAGTATTTT. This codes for CASSQGTGVADTQYF.

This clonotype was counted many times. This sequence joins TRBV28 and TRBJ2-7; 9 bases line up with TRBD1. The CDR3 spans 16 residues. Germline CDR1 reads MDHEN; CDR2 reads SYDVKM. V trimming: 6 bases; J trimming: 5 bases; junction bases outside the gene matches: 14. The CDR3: CASRTLWTGEVHEQYF. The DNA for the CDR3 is TGTGCCAGCAGGACACTATGGACAGGGGAGGTGCACGAGCAGTACTTC.

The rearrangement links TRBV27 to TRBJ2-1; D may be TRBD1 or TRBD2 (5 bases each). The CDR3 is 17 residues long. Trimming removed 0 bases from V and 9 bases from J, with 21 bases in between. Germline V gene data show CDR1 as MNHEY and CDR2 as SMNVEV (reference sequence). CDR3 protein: CASSLSSWTSGRAEQFF. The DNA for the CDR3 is TGTGCCAGCAGTTTATCGTCCTGGACGTCGGGACGGGCTGAGCAGTTCTTC.